One and the same sample provided the 5 T cell receptor beta chains below, sequenced in a study of blood T cell repertoires in COVID-19. Here immunoSEQ multiplex PCR was the method, and the copy in TCRdb shows in-frame clones only, minus some. The sample has fewer than 200,000 clones; about 85% are singletons. Material: peripheral blood. The origin of the receptors is a woman between 45 and 60 years old with COVID-19, enrolled during active disease.

This clone was seen only a few times. The V call is TRBV19, the J call TRBJ1-2, with 8 bases aligning to TRBD1. The length of the CDR3 is 14 residues. Germline V CDR1 and CDR2: LNHDA, SQIVND (reference sequence). V shed 5 bases and J 4 bases; nucleotides not matched to a gene: 6. The CDR3 coding sequence is TGTGCCAGTAGTGCCATCGACAGGGGCTATGGCTACACCTTC. Translation gives CASSAIDRGYGYTF.

The V call is TRBV18, the J call TRBJ2-2, with TRBD1 identical over 7 bases. Per the germline V gene, CDR1 is KGHSH and CDR2 is LQKENI. Trimming at V came to 5 bases and at J to 2 bases, leaving 5 bases not matched to a gene. The CDR3 contains 15 residues. The CDR3 reads CASSSDRFNTGELFF. The CDR3 DNA reads TGTGCCAGCTCATCGGACAGGTTTAACACCGGGGAGCTGTTTTTT.

This chain joins TRBV6-1 and TRBJ1-5; D ambiguous. Germline CDR1 is MNHNS and CDR2 is SASEGT. V was trimmed by 2 bases and J by 6 bases, leaving 8 bases between them. CDR3 length: 13 residues. CDR3 residues: CASSEILAQPQHF. CDR3 in DNA: TGTGCCAGCAGTGAAATTTTAGCTCAGCCCCAGCATTTT.

The chain links TRBV11-3 to TRBJ1-3; no clear D. CDR1 is SGHNT, CDR2 YENEEA, per germline. V lost 5 bases and J 8 bases, leaving 13 bases between the germline ends. CDR3 length equals 13 residues. The CDR3 here is CASSRPTLDTIYF. Written as DNA, the CDR3 is TGTGCCAGCAGCCGCCCTACCTTGGACACCATATATTTT. Full variable domain (missing parts from reference TRBV11-3 and TRBJ1-3): EAGVVQSPRYKIIEKKQPVAFWCNPISGHNTLYWYLQNLGQGPELLIRYENEEAVDDSQLPKDRFSAERLKGVDSTLKIQPAELGDSAVYLCASSRPTLDTIYFGEGSWLTVV.

This clone was recorded at least ten times. The chain links TRBV7-8 to TRBJ1-5; no firm D call. Germline V lookup: CDR1 SGHVS, CDR2 FQNEAQ. V lost 4 bases and J lost 4, with 11 bases in between. The CDR3 sequence is 14 residues long. CDR3 in DNA: TGTGCCAGCAGCTCCCTAGTCGTAAATCAGCCCCAGCATTTT. Protein sequence: CASSSLVVNQPQHF.